Presented here are 19 T cell receptor beta chains from one specimen sequenced in a study of T-cell memory formation after mild COVID-19. TCRdb ran MiXCR on the 5' RACE reads and lists one entry per CDR3 protein. The sample has around 450,000 distinct CDR3 sequences; around 19% are singletons. What was sequenced was PBMCs or a T cell subset sorted from them (not recorded which). The receptors come from an adult woman who had mild COVID-19 (a few samples of this study predate the infection). Cell type and time point are not known.

This clonotype was detected ten times or more. The CDR3 coding sequence is TGCGCCAGCAGCCACCTCTTATGGGCAGGGTCAACGGCGGGTACTGAAGCTTTCTTT. It specifies CASSHLLWAGSTAGTEAFF. The rearrangement links TRBV4-1 to TRBJ1-1; perhaps TRBD1 as D (5 bases). The germline CDR1 and CDR2 sequences are MGHRA and YSYEKL. The CDR3 totals 19 residues. The V gene lost 3 bases and the J gene lost 5 bases, with 28 bases spanning the gap.

This chain joins TRBV20-1 and TRBJ2-1; 10 bases line up with TRBD2. Germline V lookup: CDR1 DFQATT, CDR2 SNEGSKA (reference sequence). V lost 3 bases, J lost 7 bases, and 9 bases stayed unmatched. The CDR3 length is 15 residues. CDR3 in amino acids: CSASPLAGVWNEQFF. DNA of the CDR3: TGCAGTGCTAGCCCTCTAGCGGGGGTCTGGAATGAGCAGTTCTTC.

This clonotype was picked up a small number of times. This chain connects TRBV12-3 or TRBV12-4 to TRBJ2-3; the D gene is possibly TRBD1 (6 bases). The CDR3 extends over 14 amino acids. Trimming removed 4 bases at V and 7 bases at J, with 15 bases between. The CDR3 sequence is CASSSWTEEYTQYF. The CDR3 DNA reads as TGTGCCAGCAGTTCATGGACAGAAGAATATACGCAGTATTTT.

The chain carries TRBV25-1 and TRBJ2-6; D is unclear. Germline assignment: CDR1 MGHDK and CDR2 SYGVNS. V dropped 5 bases and J dropped 0 bases, with 11 bases sitting between them. The CDR3 is 16 residues long. CDR3 nucleotides: TGTGCCAGCAGTTCTCGACACCCCTCTGGGGCCAACGTCCTGACTTTC. Protein product: CASSSRHPSGANVLTF.

This clonotype was detected only a few times. The chain is built from TRBV4-2 and TRBJ2-2; D is ambiguous. CDR3 size: 13 residues. Germline CDR1 LGHNA, CDR2 YNFKEQ. V lost 1 base and J lost 6, with 6 bases in between. The CDR3 nucleotides read TGTGCCAGCAGCCAAGGCCCCTCCGGGGAGCTGTTTTTT. This sequence encodes CASSQGPSGELFF.

In its sample, this clonotype was seen a few times. V and J are TRBV14 and TRBJ2-7, with 9 bases aligning to TRBD2. This CDR3 has 16 residues. V shed 4 bases, J shed 2 bases, and the junction held 9 bases outside the gene matches. Germline CDR1 and CDR2: SGHDN and FVKESK. The CDR3 DNA is TGTGCCAGCAGCCCCACAGATAGCGGGAGAACCTACGAGCAGTACTTC. Amino acids: CASSPTDSGRTYEQYF.

This clonotype was seen more than once but under ten times. The chain couples TRBV5-5 to TRBJ1-1; no clear D. This CDR3 has 14 amino acids. Deletions cut 0 bases from V and 3 bases from J, with 9 bases between. In germline, CDR1 is SGHKS, CDR2 YYEKEE (reference sequence). CDR3 sequence: CASSLEQEYTEAFF. The CDR3 DNA sequence: TGTGCCAGCAGCTTGGAGCAGGAGTACACTGAAGCTTTCTTT.

The chain has TRBV7-9 and TRBJ2-2, with 9 positions matching TRBD2. Germline CDR1 and CDR2: SEHNR and FQNEAQ (reference sequence). Trimming cost V 3 bases and J 4 bases; bases outside gene matches: 3. This CDR3 is 15 amino acids long. DNA of the CDR3: TGTGCCAGCAGCTTCCTAGCGGGACCCACCGGGGAGCTGTTTTTT. Its translation: CASSFLAGPTGELFF.

The CDR3 loop reads CASSPWTNEKLFF. CDR3 in DNA: TGTGCCAGCAGCCCGTGGACTAATGAAAAACTGTTTTTT. The rearrangement joins TRBV5-5 to TRBJ1-4; D unclear. The V end lost 4 bases, the J end lost 2 bases, and 6 bases lay between the germline ends. Germline V lookup: CDR1 SGHKS, CDR2 YYEKEE (reference sequence). The CDR3 covers 13 residues.

The V gene is TRBV6-1, the J gene TRBJ1-1; no firm D call. This CDR3 is 17 amino acids long. Trimming cost V 0 bases and J 3 bases, with 17 bases left between them. Germline values: CDR1 MNHNS, CDR2 SASEGT. The chain's CDR3 is CASSEAAWFPDDTEAFF. In DNA, the CDR3 is TGTGCCAGCAGTGAAGCGGCCTGGTTCCCCGACGACACTGAAGCTTTCTTT.

In its sample, this clonotype was seen a few times. The rearrangement uses TRBV20-1 and TRBJ1-1; D gene ambiguous. V lost 5 bases, J lost 0 bases, and 16 bases lay in between. The CDR3 totals 15 residues. CDR1 DFQATT and CDR2 SNEGSKA come from the germline V gene (reference sequence). The DNA of the CDR3 is TGCAGTGCTGGTAGTCGGACCCTAGTGAACACTGAAGCTTTCTTT. Its translation is CSAGSRTLVNTEAFF.

V is TRBV25-1 and J is TRBJ2-3, with D possibly being TRBD2 (6 bases). Germline V gene sequence: CDR1 MGHDK, CDR2 SYGVNS. There are 14 residues in the CDR3. V lost 5 bases and J 6 bases, leaving 15 bases between the germline ends. The CDR3 nucleotides are TGTGCCAGCAGTAAGGGGACTGCGCTTGATACGCAGTATTTT. The encoded protein is CASSKGTALDTQYF.

The rearrangement joins TRBV7-2 to TRBJ1-2, with TRBD1 identical over 8 bases. CDR1 and CDR2 from the germline V gene are SGHTA and FQGNSA. V lost 2 bases to trimming and J lost 8 bases; unmatched junction nucleotides: 13. The CDR3 sequence is 16 residues long. CDR3 residues: CASSLPGGRGRVGYTF. The CDR3 DNA follows: TGTGCCAGCAGCTTACCGGGGGGCAGGGGGCGCGTCGGCTACACCTTC. Using reference TRBV7-2 and TRBJ1-2 for the parts outside the CDR3, the full variable domain is GAGVSQSPSNKVTEKGKDVELRCDPISGHTALYWYRQSLGQGLEFLIYFQGNSAPDKSGLPSDRFSAERTGGSVSTLTIQRTQQEDSAVYLCASSLPGGRGRVGYTFGSGTRLTVV.

Here the CDR3 DNA reads TGCAGCGTTGAATTCTTCCCCGGTGGAGCTTTCTTT. Amino acid sequence: CSVEFFPGGAFF. The J gene is TRBJ1-1, the V gene TRBV29-1, with D hard to call. Looked up from germline, CDR1 is SQVTM and CDR2 is ANQGSEA. This CDR3 has 12 residues. V was trimmed by 2 bases and J by 10 bases, leaving 14 bases between them. Supplemented by reference TRBV29-1 and TRBJ1-1, the full variable domain reads SAVISQKPSRDICQRGTSLTIQCQVDSQVTMMFWYRQQPGQSLTLIATANQGSEATYESGFVIDKFPISRPNLTFSTLTVSNMSPEDSSIYLCSVEFFPGGAFFGQGTRLTVV.

The chain couples TRBV25-1 to TRBJ2-3; 8 bases align to TRBD2. V shed 1 base and J 4 bases; nucleotides not matched to a gene: 13. In germline, CDR1 is MGHDK, CDR2 SYGVNS. This CDR3 is built from 18 residues. CDR3 sequence (DNA): TGTGCCAGCAGTGAATCGGGCTTGCGGGGGGCACGTCCAGATACGCAGTATTTT. Its protein product is CASSESGLRGARPDTQYF.

This clonotype was detected a few times. This rearrangement joins TRBV7-9 to TRBJ1-2; D not certain. Germline V lookup: CDR1 SEHNR, CDR2 FQNEAQ (reference sequence). The length of the CDR3 is 13 residues. Trimming cost V 3 bases and J 1 base, with 6 bases left between them. DNA of the CDR3: TGTGCCAGCAGCTTTGAGGGTAACTATGGCTACACCTTC. Its translation is CASSFEGNYGYTF.

This clonotype came up a few times. The chain couples TRBV7-9 to TRBJ1-2; D is ambiguous. V was shortened by 3 bases and J by 6 bases, with 11 bases between the two germline ends. The CDR3 has 13 amino acids. The germline V gene encodes CDR1 SEHNR and CDR2 FQNEAQ (reference sequence). The CDR3 is CASSFMARDGYTF. The CDR3 DNA follows: TGTGCCAGCAGCTTCATGGCACGAGATGGCTACACCTTC.

This chain joins TRBV29-1 and TRBJ1-3; no firm D call. CDR3 size: 14 residues. The V and J ends lost 1 base and 0 bases respectively, with 7 bases between them. The germline V gene encodes CDR1 SQVTM and CDR2 ANQGSEA. The CDR3: CSVEARHSGNTIYF. The CDR3 DNA sequence: TGCAGCGTTGAAGCACGACACTCTGGAAACACCATATATTTT. The full variable domain, with the rest looked up from reference TRBV29-1 and TRBJ1-3, is SAVISQKPSRDICQRGTSLTIQCQVDSQVTMMFWYRQQPGQSLTLIATANQGSEATYESGFVIDKFPISRPNLTFSTLTVSNMSPEDSSIYLCSVEARHSGNTIYFGEGSWLTVV.

The rearrangement joins TRBV24-1 to TRBJ2-3, with 10 bases fitting TRBD2. The CDR3 runs to 16 residues. Germline V gene sequence: CDR1 KGHDR, CDR2 SFDVKD. The J segment lost 2 bases and the V segment lost 8 bases, leaving 9 bases of the junction unmatched. The CDR3 spells CATTSGTSGNTDTQYF. Written as DNA, the CDR3 is TGTGCCACCACCTCTGGCACTAGCGGGAACACAGATACGCAGTATTTT.